This is a list of T cell receptor beta chains from one sample in a study of synovial regulatory T cells in juvenile arthritis. Data came from immunoSEQ multiplex PCR; TCRdb stores just in-frame clones and leaves some out. The repertoire table contains several hundred clones. The sample comprised Treg cells from blood. The receptors originated from a donor younger than 30 with juvenile idiopathic arthritis. CDR3s include the opening cysteine and the closing phenylalanine or tryptophan. Each record gives: CDR3 protein, V gene, clone size, CDR3 length, J gene. Each size is how often the clone was seen (once, few, many) or a class if it is expanded.

CDR3aa: CASSLDRPISGNTIYF
v_gene: TRBV18
abundance: large
len: 16
j_gene: TRBJ1-3

CDR3aa: CASSANRGQTTGELFF
v_gene: TRBV2
abundance: large
len: 16
j_gene: TRBJ2-2

CDR3aa: CASSPGRGFEAFF
v_gene: TRBV19
abundance: large
len: 13
j_gene: TRBJ1-1

CDR3aa: CASSQRYRVEGETQYF
v_gene: TRBV5-6
abundance: large
len: 16
j_gene: TRBJ2-5

CDR3aa: CSTPGGTGVHEQYF
v_gene: TRBV29-1
abundance: large
len: 14
j_gene: TRBJ2-7

CDR3aa: CASAGGPGQGYYEQYF
v_gene: TRBV28
abundance: large
len: 16
j_gene: TRBJ2-7

CDR3aa: CASSLDQGVGGLEQYF
v_gene: TRBV11-2
abundance: large
len: 16
j_gene: TRBJ2-7

CDR3aa: CASSDGLAGGNEQFF
v_gene: TRBV10-1
abundance: large
len: 15
j_gene: TRBJ2-1

CDR3aa: CASSPRQGANYGYTF
v_gene: TRBV18
abundance: large
len: 15
j_gene: TRBJ1-2

CDR3aa: CASSHSKGLAGEETQYF
v_gene: TRBV4-2
abundance: large
len: 17
j_gene: TRBJ2-5

CDR3aa: CASARGGTTLEAFF
v_gene: TRBV6-1
abundance: large
len: 14
j_gene: TRBJ1-1

CDR3aa: CASSLSGMNTEAFF
v_gene: TRBV7-2
abundance: large
len: 14
j_gene: TRBJ1-1

CDR3aa: CASSSGINTGELFF
v_gene: TRBV6-4
abundance: large
len: 14
j_gene: TRBJ2-2